The 19 T cell receptor beta chains below all came from one sample that was sequenced in a study of blood T cell repertoires in COVID-19 (TCRdb year 2020). The receptor library was made with the immunoSEQ multiplex PCR assay. In its TCRdb copy, this immuneACCESS table keeps in-frame sequences only and misses some clones. Where compared with another copy, unresolved V genes explain less than half of these, and the others have no known cause. For this sample there are over 85,000 clones; around 88% appear just once. Approximately 6.8% of the sample rests with the top ten. Sequencing was performed on peripheral blood. All receptors derive from a man in his fifties or sixties with acute or convalescent COVID-19.

V and J are TRBV11-2 and TRBJ2-1; 8 bases line up with TRBD2. In germline, CDR1 is SGHAT, CDR2 FQNNGV. V lost 1 base and J lost 5; bases outside the gene matches: 4. This CDR3 is built from 15 residues. Here the CDR3 DNA reads TGTGCCAGCAGCTTAGGAGGGACTAGAAACAATGAGCAGTTCTTC. Amino acids: CASSLGGTRNNEQFF.

V and J are TRBV5-1 and TRBJ2-1; 10 bases match TRBD2. Germline assignment: CDR1 SGHRS and CDR2 YFSETQ. The CDR3 loop spans 15 amino acids. V shed 0 bases and J 8 bases; nucleotides not matched to a gene: 5. This CDR3 is CASSLGLAGVDEQFF. CDR3 nucleotides: TGCGCCAGCAGCTTGGGGCTAGCGGGAGTGGATGAGCAGTTCTTC.

A word on this clone: Its ends do not fully match the called genes, so a read error is possible. The chain joins TRBV6-5 to TRBJ2-5; 11 bases align to TRBD2. CDR1 and CDR2 from the germline V gene are MNHEY and SVGAGI. The CDR3 is made up of 14 amino acids. The CDR3 protein is CASKLAGAQGTQYF. CDR3 bases: TGTGCCAGCAAACTAGCGGGGGCGCAAGGGACCCAGTACTTC.

The CDR3 nucleotides are TGCAGCGTCGGGTCAGAGTCCTATGGCTACACCTTC. Residues: CSVGSESYGYTF. This chain links TRBV29-1 with TRBJ1-2, with unresolved D. V lost 6 bases, J lost 4 bases, and 12 bases lay in between. Germline CDR1 and CDR2: SQVTM and ANQGSEA. The CDR3 spans 12 residues.

The V call is TRBV19, the J call TRBJ1-5; the D gene is possibly TRBD1 (6 bases). Germline lookup yields CDR1 LNHDA and CDR2 SQIVND (reference sequence). Between the trimmed V and J ends, which lost 7 bases and 0 bases, there was a span of 16 bases. The CDR3 runs to 16 residues. This CDR3 is CASIGGPSYSNQPQHF. Written as DNA, the CDR3 is TGTGCCAGTATTGGGGGCCCATCGTATAGCAATCAGCCCCAGCATTTT. The variable domain in full, completed from reference TRBV19 and TRBJ1-5, reads DGGITQSPKYLFRKEGQNVTLSCEQNLNHDAMYWYRQDPGQGLRLIYYSQIVNDFQKGDIAEGYSVSREKKESFPLTVTSAQKNPTAFYLCASIGGPSYSNQPQHFGDGTRLSIL.

The CDR3: CATQGSGTDTQYF. The CDR3 DNA is TGTGCCACTCAGGGAAGTGGCACAGATACGCAGTATTTT. The V and J genes are TRBV10-3 and TRBJ2-3; D is possibly TRBD1 (5 bases). The CDR3 spans 13 residues. Per the germline V gene, CDR1 is ENHRY and CDR2 is SYGVKD. Deletions cut 10 bases from V and 1 base from J, with 12 bases between.

As to this clone: The sample holds other DNA sequences that translate to the same CDR3. The chain carries TRBV6-5 and TRBJ1-1; D remains ambiguous. Germline CDR1 MNHEY, CDR2 SVGAGI. The CDR3 spans 13 residues. With 2 bases removed from V and 1 base from J, the gap between germline ends came to 5 bases. DNA for the CDR3: TGTGCCAGCAGTTACGGGCAGAACACTGAAGCTTTCTTT. Its translation is CASSYGQNTEAFF.

The chain couples TRBV30 to TRBJ2-7; 12 nucleotides match TRBD2. V trimming: 0 bases; J trimming: 1 base; junction bases outside the gene matches: 7. CDR3 length: 17 amino acids. Germline V gene lookup returns CDR1 GTSNPN and CDR2 SVGIG (reference sequence). In nucleotides, the CDR3 is TGTGCCTGGAGTGTAGAGCCTAGCGGGAGGGCATCCTACGAGCAGTACTTC. This sequence encodes CAWSVEPSGRASYEQYF.

This rearrangement joins TRBV10-3 to TRBJ2-5; the D gene is possibly TRBD2 (5 bases). The CDR3 runs to 14 residues. With 3 bases removed from V and 2 bases from J, the gap between germline ends came to 10 bases. CDR1 and CDR2 (germline): ENHRY, SYGVKD. The CDR3 region is CAISDLGVQETQYF. The CDR3 DNA is TGTGCCATCAGTGACCTCGGGGTTCAAGAGACCCAGTACTTC.

This chain links TRBV30 with TRBJ1-3; D uncertain. Trimming shortened V by 5 bases and J by 0 bases, and 5 bases separated the two germline ends. The CDR3 has 12 residues. From germline, CDR1 is GTSNPN and CDR2 SVGIG (reference sequence). Written as DNA, the CDR3 is TGTGCCTGGGGCATCTCTGGAAACACCATATATTTT. It translates to CAWGISGNTIYF.

The V and J genes are TRBV11-2 and TRBJ1-5; a weak D match, TRBD1 (5 bases). The CDR3 sequence is 15 residues long. Germline CDR1 SGHAT, CDR2 FQNNGV. Trimming cost V 2 bases and J 5 bases, with 13 bases left between them. CDR3 DNA sequence: TGTGCCAGCAGCTTATTCAGGGCCCCCGATCAGCCCCAGCATTTT. This translates into CASSLFRAPDQPQHF.

The chain employs TRBV7-2 and TRBJ2-3; TRBD2 matches at 15 bases. Germline V gives CDR1 SGHTA, CDR2 FQGNSA. The CDR3 contains 17 residues. Unmatched junction bases numbered 8, after V lost 5 bases and J lost 5 bases. CDR3 DNA: TGTGCCAGCAGCCCAAGGACTAGCGGGAGGGGAAGAGATACGCAGTATTTT. This translates into CASSPRTSGRGRDTQYF. Full variable domain (rest looked up from reference TRBV7-2 and TRBJ2-3): GAGVSQSPSNKVTEKGKDVELRCDPISGHTALYWYRQSLGQGLEFLIYFQGNSAPDKSGLPSDRFSAERTGGSVSTLTIQRTQQEDSAVYLCASSPRTSGRGRDTQYFGPGTRLTVL.

The sample holds a few counts of this clone. The chain is built from TRBV6-2 or TRBV6-3 and TRBJ2-5; D gene ambiguous. Germline-derived CDR1 and CDR2 are MNHEY and SVGEGT. V lost 1 base and J 4 bases, leaving 4 bases between the germline ends. The CDR3 spans 12 residues. The chain's CDR3 is CASSYWRETQYF. As DNA, the CDR3 is TGTGCCAGCAGTTACTGGAGAGAGACCCAGTACTTC.

This chain uses TRBV6-6 with TRBJ1-2, with TRBD1 matching over 9 bases. The CDR3 sequence is 15 residues long. The ends lost 6 bases at V and 0 bases at J; junction bases unmatched: 5. CDR1 MNHNY and CDR2 SVGAGI come from the germline V gene (reference sequence). The DNA for the CDR3 is TGTGCCAGCAGACGGGACAGGGCGACTAACTATGGCTACACCTTC. Translated, it gives CASRRDRATNYGYTF.

J is TRBJ2-1 and V is TRBV3-1 (or the pseudogene TRBV3-2); 9 nucleotides agree with TRBD2. This CDR3 is 14 amino acids long. With V trimmed by 2 bases and J by 10 bases, 6 bases remained unmatched. Germline CDR1 reads LGHDT; CDR2 reads YNNKEL (reference sequence). The CDR3 spells CASSQIGLAPEQFF. In nucleotides, the CDR3 is TGTGCCAGCAGCCAAATCGGACTAGCGCCCGAGCAGTTCTTC.

The chain carries TRBV4-3 and TRBJ2-1; 7 nucleotides agree with TRBD2. Germline V gives CDR1 LGHNA, CDR2 YSLEER. V was pared by 0 bases and J by 2 bases, with 4 bases of the junction left unmatched. This CDR3 region has 16 residues. CDR3 loop: CASSQDLGGAYNEQFF. The CDR3 nucleotides are TGCGCCAGCAGCCAAGATCTGGGGGGGGCCTACAATGAGCAGTTCTTC.

The chain links TRBV27 to TRBJ2-7, with D perhaps matching TRBD1 (5 bases). V was clipped by 8 bases and J by 0 bases, with 17 bases between them. The CDR3 is 15 amino acids. CDR1 is MNHEY, CDR2 SMNVEV, per germline (reference sequence). CDR3 nucleotide sequence: TGTGCCAGCTCCTCACCAGGACACATCTCCTACGAGCAGTACTTC. This codes for CASSSPGHISYEQYF.

The rearrangement links TRBV6-2 or TRBV6-3 to TRBJ1-2; 7 positions match TRBD1. The CDR3 runs 16 residues. CDR1 is MNHEY, CDR2 SVGEGT, per germline. Unmatched junction bases numbered 12, after V lost 5 bases and J lost 3 bases. The CDR3 sequence is CASSDRLTGTDYGYTF. The CDR3 bases are TGTGCCAGCAGTGATCGACTCACCGGGACAGACTATGGCTACACCTTC.

V and J are TRBV6-5 and TRBJ1-3, with 9 nucleotides matching TRBD1. V shed 5 bases, J shed 2 bases, and the junction held 4 bases outside the gene matches. The CDR3 spans 15 residues. The germline CDR1 and CDR2 sequences are MNHEY and SVGAGI. CDR3 coding DNA: TGTGCCAGCAGTCTGGACAGGGGCCCTGGAAACACCATATATTTT. It codes for CASSLDRGPGNTIYF.